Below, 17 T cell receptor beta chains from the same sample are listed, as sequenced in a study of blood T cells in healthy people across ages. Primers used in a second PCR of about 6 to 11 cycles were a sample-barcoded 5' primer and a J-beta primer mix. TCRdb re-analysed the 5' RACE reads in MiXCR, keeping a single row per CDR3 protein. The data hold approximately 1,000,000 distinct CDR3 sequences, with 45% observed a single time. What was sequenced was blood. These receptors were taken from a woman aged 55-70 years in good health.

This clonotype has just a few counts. In DNA form, the CDR3 reads TGTGCCAGCAGTCCCCCGGACTTCTTGAACACTGAAGCTTTCTTT. This gives the protein CASSPPDFLNTEAFF. V gene TRBV27 combines with J gene TRBJ1-1; D is unresolved. The CDR3 has 15 amino acids. The ends were cut back, 5 bases at V and 0 bases at J, with 13 bases in the middle. CDR1 is MNHEY and CDR2 is SMNVEV in the germline V gene (reference sequence).

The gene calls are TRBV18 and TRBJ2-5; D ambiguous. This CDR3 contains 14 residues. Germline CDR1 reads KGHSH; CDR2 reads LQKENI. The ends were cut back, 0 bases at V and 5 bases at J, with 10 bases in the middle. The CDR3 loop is CASSPPVREETQYF. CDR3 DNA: TGTGCCAGCTCACCACCGGTCCGAGAGGAGACCCAGTACTTC.

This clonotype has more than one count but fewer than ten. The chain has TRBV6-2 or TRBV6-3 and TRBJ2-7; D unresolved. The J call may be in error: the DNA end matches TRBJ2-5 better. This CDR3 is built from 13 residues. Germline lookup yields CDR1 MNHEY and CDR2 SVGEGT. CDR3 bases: TGTGCCAGCAGTTCCCCTCCGAGAGAGACCCAGTACTTC. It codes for CASSSPPRETQYF.

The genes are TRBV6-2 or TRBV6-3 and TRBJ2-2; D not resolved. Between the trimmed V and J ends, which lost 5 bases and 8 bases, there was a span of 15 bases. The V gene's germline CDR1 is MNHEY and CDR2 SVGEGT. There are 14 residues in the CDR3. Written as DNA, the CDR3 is TGTGCCAGCAGTCCTCCGACCCCCTCAGGGGAGCTGTTTTTT. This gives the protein CASSPPTPSGELFF.

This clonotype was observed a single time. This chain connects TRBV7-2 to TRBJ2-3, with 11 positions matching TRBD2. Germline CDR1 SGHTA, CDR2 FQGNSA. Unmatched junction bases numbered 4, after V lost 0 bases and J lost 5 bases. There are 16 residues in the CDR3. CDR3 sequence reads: CASSLAGTSGVDTQYF. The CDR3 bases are TGTGCCAGCAGCTTAGCGGGGACTAGCGGAGTAGATACGCAGTATTTT.

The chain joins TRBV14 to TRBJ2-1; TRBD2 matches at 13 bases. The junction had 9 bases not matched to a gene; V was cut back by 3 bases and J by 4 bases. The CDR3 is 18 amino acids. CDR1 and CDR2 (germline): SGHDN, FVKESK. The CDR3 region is CASSQLALGLAGYNEQFF. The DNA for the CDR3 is TGTGCCAGCAGCCAGCTCGCACTGGGACTAGCGGGGTACAATGAGCAGTTCTTC.

The CDR3 nucleotides read TGTGCCAGCAGGATGAACTATGGCTACACCTTC. Protein: CASRMNYGYTF. The genes are TRBV5-8 and TRBJ1-2, with unresolved D. From germline, CDR1 is SGHTS and CDR2 YDEGEE. V lost 5 bases to trimming and J lost 2 bases, with 4 bases between them. The CDR3 is 11 amino acids.

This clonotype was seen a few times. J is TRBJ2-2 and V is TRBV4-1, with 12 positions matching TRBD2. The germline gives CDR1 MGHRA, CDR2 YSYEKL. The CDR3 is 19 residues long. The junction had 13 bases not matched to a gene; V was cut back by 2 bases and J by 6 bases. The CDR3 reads CASSQRLAGESGLAGELFF. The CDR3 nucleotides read TGCGCCAGCAGCCAAAGACTAGCGGGAGAATCTGGCTTGGCCGGGGAGCTGTTTTTT.

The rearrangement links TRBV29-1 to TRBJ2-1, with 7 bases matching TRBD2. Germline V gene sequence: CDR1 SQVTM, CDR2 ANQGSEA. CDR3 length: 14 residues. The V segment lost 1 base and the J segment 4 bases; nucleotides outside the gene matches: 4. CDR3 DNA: TGCAGCGTTGAAGTAAGCGGGAAATACAATGAGCAGTTCTTC. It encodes CSVEVSGKYNEQFF.

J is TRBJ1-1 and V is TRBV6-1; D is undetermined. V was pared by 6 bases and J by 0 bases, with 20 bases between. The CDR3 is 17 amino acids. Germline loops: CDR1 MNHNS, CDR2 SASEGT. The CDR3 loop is CASSLIQVRPLNTEAFF. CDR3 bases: TGTGCCAGCAGCCTGATCCAGGTGCGTCCTTTGAACACTGAAGCTTTCTTT.

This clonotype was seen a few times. DNA of the CDR3: TGTGCCAGCAGCGCGATTGACAGGGGAGGGCAGTTCTTC. It translates to CASSAIDRGGQFF. The gene calls are TRBV9 and TRBJ2-1; 8 positions match TRBD1. The V segment lost 3 bases and the J segment 12 bases; nucleotides outside the gene matches: 8. The CDR3 consists of 13 residues. Germline V gene sequence: CDR1 SGDLS, CDR2 YYNGEE.

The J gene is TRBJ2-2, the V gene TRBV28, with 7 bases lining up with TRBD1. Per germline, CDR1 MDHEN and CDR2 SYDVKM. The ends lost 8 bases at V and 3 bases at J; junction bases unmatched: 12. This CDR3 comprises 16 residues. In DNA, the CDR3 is TGTGCCAGCTTACCCCCGGGACAGAGCTACACCGGGGAGCTGTTTTTT. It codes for CASLPPGQSYTGELFF.

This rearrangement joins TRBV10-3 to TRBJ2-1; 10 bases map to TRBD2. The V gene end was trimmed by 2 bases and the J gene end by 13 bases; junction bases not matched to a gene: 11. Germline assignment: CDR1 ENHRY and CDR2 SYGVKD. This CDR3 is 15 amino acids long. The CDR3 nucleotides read TGTGCCATCAGTGAGGGAACCGGGACTAGCGAGGCCCAGTTCTTC. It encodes CAISEGTGTSEAQFF.

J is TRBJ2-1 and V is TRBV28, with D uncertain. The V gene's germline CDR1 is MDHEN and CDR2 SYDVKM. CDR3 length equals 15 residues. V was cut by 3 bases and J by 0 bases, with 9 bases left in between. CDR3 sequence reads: CASSFFSFSYNEQFF. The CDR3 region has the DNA TGTGCCAGCAGTTTCTTCTCCTTCTCCTACAATGAGCAGTTCTTC.

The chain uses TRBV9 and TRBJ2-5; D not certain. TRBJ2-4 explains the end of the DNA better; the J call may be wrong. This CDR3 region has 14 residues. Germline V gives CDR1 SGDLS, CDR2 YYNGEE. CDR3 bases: TGTGCCAGCAGCGCCTACAGAAATGGGGACATTCAGTACTTC. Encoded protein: CASSAYRNGDIQYF.

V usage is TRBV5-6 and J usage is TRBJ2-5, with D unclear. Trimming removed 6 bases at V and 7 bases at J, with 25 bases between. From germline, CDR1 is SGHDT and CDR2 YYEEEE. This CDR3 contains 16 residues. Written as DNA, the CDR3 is TGTGCCAGCACCCTTGGCGAGCTAAGGGCTCTGGGGACCCAGTACTTC. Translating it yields CASTLGELRALGTQYF.

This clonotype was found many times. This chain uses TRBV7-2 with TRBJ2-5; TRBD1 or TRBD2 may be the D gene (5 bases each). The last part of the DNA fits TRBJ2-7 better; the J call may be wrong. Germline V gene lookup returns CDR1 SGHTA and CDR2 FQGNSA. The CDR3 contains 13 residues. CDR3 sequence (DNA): TGTGCCAGCAGCTTAGTGGGGGATTACGAGCAGTACTTC. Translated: CASSLVGDYEQYF.